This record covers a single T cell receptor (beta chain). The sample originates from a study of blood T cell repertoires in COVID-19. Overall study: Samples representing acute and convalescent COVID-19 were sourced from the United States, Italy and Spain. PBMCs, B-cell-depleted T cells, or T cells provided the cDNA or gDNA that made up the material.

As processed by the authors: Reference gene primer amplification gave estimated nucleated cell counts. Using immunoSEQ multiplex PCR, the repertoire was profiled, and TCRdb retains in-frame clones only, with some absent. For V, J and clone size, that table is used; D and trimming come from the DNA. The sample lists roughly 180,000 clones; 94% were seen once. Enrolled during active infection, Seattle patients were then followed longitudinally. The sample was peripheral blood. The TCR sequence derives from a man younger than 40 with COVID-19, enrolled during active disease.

Written as DNA, the CDR3 is TGCAGTGCATGGGGGGACATTCAGTACTTC. As protein: CSAWGDIQYF. The chain combines TRBV20-1 with TRBJ2-4; TRBD2 might be the D (6 bases). Germline loops: CDR1 DFQATT, CDR2 SNEGSKA (reference sequence). With 6 bases removed from V and 8 bases from J, the gap between germline ends came to 8 bases. The CDR3 contains 10 residues.